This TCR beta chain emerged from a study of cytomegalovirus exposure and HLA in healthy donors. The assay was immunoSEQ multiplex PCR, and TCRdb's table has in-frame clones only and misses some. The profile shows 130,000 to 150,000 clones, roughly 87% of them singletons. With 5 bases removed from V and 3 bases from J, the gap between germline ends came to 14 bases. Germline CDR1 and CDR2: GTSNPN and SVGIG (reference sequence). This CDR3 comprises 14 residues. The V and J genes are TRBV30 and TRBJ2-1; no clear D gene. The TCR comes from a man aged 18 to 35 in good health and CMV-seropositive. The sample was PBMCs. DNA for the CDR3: TGTGCCTGGGCCGGCAGGCTGGACTACAATGAGCAGTTCTTC. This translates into CAWAGRLDYNEQFF.